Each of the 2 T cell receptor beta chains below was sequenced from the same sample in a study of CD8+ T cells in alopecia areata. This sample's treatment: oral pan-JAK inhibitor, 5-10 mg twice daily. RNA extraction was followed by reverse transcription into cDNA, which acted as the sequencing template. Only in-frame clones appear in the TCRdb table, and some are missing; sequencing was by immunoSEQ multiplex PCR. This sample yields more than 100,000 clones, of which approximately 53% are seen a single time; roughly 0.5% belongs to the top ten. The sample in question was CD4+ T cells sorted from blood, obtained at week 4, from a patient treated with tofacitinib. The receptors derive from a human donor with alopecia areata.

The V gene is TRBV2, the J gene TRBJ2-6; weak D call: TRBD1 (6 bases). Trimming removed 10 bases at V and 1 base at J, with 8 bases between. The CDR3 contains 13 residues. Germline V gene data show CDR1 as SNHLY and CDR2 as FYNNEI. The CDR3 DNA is TGTGCCACAACAGGGTCTGGGGCCAACGTCCTGACTTTC. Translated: CATTGSGANVLTF.

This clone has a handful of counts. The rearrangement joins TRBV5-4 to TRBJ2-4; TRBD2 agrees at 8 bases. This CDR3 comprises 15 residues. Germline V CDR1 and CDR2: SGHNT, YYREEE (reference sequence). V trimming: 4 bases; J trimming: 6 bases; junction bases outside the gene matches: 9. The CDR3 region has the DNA TGTGCCAGCAGCCTCGGGGGGGTCGATAGAAACATTCAGTACTTC. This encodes CASSLGGVDRNIQYF.